This TCR beta chain was retrieved from a study of blood T cell repertoires in COVID-19. Authors' analysis steps: Amplified reference gene primers provided the basis for estimating nucleated cell counts. Clones were read by immunoSEQ multiplex PCR, and TCRdb kept only the in-frame ones, dropping some. That table furnishes V, J and clone size, whereas the DNA furnished D and trimming. The sample lists about 110,000 clones; over 80% were seen once. The CDR3 spans 14 residues. From germline, CDR1 is SEHNR and CDR2 FQNEAQ (reference sequence). With 1 base removed from V and 6 bases from J, the gap between germline ends came to 11 bases.

Sequenced sample: peripheral blood. The receptor was isolated from a human donor in a cohort sampled during active COVID-19. The gene calls are TRBV7-9 and TRBJ2-3; no reliable D call. CDR3 sequence reads: CASSLDLKKDTQYF. In nucleotides, the CDR3 is TGTGCCAGCAGCTTAGACTTGAAGAAGGATACGCAGTATTTT.